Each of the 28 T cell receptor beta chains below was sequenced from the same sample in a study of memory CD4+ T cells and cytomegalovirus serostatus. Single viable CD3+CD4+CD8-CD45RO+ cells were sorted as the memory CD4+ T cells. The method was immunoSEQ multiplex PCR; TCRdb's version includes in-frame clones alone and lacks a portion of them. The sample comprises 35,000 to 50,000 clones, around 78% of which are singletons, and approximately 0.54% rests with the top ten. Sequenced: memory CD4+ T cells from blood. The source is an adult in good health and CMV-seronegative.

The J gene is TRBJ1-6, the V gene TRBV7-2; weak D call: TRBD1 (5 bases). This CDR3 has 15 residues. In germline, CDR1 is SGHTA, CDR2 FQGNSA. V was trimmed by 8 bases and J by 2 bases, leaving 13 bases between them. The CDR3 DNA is TGTGCCAGCGGGGGTTCGGGGGCCTATAATTCACCCCTCCACTTT. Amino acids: CASGGSGAYNSPLHF.

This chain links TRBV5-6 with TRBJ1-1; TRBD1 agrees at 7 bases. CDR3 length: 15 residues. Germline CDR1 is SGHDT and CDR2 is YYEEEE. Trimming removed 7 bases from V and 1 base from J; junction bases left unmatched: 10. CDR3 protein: CASGEEGAWNTEAFF. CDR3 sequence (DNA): TGTGCCAGCGGCGAAGAGGGGGCATGGAACACTGAAGCTTTCTTT. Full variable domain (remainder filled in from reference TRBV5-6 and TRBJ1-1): DAGVTQSPTHLIKTRGQQVTLRCSPKSGHDTVSWYQQALGQGPQFIFQYYEEEERQRGNFPDRFSGHQFPNYSSELNVNALLLGDSALYLCASGEEGAWNTEAFFGQGTRLTVV.

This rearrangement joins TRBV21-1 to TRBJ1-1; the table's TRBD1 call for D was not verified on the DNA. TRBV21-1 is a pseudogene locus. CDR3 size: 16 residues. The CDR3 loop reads CARGPTGTGKNTEAFF. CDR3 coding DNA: TGTGCCAGAGGGCCGACCGGGACAGGGAAGAACACTGAAGCTTTCTTT.

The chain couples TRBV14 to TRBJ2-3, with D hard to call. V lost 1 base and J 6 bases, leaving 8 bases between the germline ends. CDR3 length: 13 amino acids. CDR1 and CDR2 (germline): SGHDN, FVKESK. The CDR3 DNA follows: TGTGCCAGCAGCCAAGCCTGGTACGATACGCAGTATTTT. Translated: CASSQAWYDTQYF.

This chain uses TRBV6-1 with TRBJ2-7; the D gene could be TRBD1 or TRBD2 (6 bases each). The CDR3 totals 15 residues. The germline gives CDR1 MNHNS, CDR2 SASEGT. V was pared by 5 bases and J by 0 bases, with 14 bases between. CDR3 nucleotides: TGTGCCAGCAGTCCCGACGGAGGGGGCTCCTACGAGCAGTACTTC. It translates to CASSPDGGGSYEQYF.

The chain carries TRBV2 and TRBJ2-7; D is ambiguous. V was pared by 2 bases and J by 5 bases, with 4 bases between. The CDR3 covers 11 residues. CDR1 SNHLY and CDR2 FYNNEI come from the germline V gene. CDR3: CASSERDEQYF. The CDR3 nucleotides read TGTGCCAGCAGTGAACGGGACGAGCAGTACTTC.

The CDR3 protein is CASSIDRGIQYF. CDR3 DNA: TGTGCCAGTAGTATAGATCGCGGGATTCAGTACTTC. The gene calls are TRBV19 and TRBJ2-4; D perhaps matches TRBD2 (5 bases). The CDR3 runs 12 residues. In germline, CDR1 is LNHDA, CDR2 SQIVND (reference sequence). V lost 0 bases and J 10 bases, leaving 7 bases between the germline ends.

As DNA, the CDR3 is TGTGCCAGCAGTGAAGGCTTGTACGAGCAGTACTTC. This codes for CASSEGLYEQYF. The gene calls are TRBV6-1 and TRBJ2-7; D gene uncertain. Trimming removed 1 base from V and 4 bases from J, with 5 bases in between. The CDR3 totals 12 residues. Germline CDR1 and CDR2: MNHNS and SASEGT.

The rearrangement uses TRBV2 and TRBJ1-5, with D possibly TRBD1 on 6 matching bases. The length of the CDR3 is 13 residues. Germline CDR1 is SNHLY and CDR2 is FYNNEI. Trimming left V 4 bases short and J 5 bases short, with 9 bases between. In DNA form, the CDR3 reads TGTGCCAGCAGTGGGGACACCGATCAGCCCCAGCATTTT. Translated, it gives CASSGDTDQPQHF.

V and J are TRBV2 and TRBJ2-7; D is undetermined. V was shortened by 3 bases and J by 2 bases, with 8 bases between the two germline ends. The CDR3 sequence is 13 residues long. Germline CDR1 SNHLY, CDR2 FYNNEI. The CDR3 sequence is CASSDPATYEQYF. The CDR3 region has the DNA TGTGCCAGCAGTGATCCAGCCACCTACGAGCAGTACTTC.

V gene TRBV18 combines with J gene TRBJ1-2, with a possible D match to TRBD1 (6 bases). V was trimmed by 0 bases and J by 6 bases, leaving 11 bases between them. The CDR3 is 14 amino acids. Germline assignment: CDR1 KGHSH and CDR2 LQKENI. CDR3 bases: TGTGCCAGCTCACCACCGAACAGGGAGAATGGCTACACCTTC. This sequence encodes CASSPPNRENGYTF. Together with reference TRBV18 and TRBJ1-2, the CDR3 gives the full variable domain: NAGVMQNPRHLVRRRGQEARLRCSPMKGHSHVYWYRQLPEEGLKFMVYLQKENIIDESGMPKERFSAEFPKEGPSILRIQQVVRGDSAAYFCASSPPNRENGYTFGSGTRLTVV.

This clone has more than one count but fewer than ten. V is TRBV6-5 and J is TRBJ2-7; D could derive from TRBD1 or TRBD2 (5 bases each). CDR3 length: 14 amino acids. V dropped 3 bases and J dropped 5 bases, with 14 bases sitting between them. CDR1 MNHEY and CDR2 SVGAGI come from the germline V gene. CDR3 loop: CASSYYSGAHEQYF. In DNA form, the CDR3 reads TGTGCCAGCAGTTATTATTCCGGGGCTCACGAGCAGTACTTC.

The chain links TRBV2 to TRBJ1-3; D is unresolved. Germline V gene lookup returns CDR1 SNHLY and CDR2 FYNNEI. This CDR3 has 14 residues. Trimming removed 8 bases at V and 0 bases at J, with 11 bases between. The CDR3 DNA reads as TGTGCCAGCGGGAGTTTACTCTCTGGAAACACCATATATTTT. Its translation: CASGSLLSGNTIYF.

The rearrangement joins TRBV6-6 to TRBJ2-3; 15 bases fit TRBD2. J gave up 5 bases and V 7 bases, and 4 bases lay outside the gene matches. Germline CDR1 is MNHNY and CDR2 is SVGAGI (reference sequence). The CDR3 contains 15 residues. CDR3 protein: CASKKGLAGGDTQYF. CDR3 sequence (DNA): TGTGCCAGCAAAAAGGGACTAGCGGGGGGAGATACGCAGTATTTT.

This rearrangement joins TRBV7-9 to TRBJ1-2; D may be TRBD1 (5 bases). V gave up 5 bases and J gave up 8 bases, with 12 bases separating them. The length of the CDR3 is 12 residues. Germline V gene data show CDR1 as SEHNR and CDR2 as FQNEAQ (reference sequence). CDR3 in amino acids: CASSPTGVGYTF. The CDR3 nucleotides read TGTGCCAGCAGCCCCACGGGGGTGGGCTACACCTTC.

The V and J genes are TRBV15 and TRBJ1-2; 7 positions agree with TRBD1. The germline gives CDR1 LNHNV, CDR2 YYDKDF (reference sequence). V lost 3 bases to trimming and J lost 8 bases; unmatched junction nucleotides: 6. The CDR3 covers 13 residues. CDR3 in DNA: TGTGCCACCAGCAGGACCGGGACAGCAGGCTACACCTTC. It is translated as CATSRTGTAGYTF.

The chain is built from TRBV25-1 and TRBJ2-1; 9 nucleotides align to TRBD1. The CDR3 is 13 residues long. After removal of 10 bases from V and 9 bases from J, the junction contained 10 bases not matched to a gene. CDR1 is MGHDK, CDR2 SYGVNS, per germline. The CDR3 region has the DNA TGTGCCACCACCGTGACAGGGGGGAGTGAGCAGTTCTTC. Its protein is CATTVTGGSEQFF.

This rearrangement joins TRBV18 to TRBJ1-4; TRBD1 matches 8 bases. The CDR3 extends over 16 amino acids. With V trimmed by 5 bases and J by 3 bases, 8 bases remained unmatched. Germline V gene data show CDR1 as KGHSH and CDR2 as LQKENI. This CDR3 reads CASSSDREGANEKLFF. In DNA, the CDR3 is TGTGCCAGCTCATCGGACAGGGAAGGGGCTAATGAAAAACTGTTTTTT.

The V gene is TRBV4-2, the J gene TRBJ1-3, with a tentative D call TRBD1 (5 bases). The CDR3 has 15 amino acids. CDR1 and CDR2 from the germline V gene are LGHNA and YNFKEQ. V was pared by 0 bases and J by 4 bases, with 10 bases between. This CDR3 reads CASSQEGREGNTIYF. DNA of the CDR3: TGTGCCAGCAGCCAAGAGGGCAGGGAGGGAAACACCATATATTTT.

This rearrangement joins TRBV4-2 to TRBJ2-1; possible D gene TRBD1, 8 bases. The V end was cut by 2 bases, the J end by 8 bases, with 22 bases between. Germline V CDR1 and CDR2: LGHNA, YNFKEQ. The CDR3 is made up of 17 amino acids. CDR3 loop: CASSQPTATTGGDEQFF. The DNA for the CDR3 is TGTGCCAGCAGCCAACCCACCGCCACCACAGGGGGGGATGAGCAGTTCTTC.

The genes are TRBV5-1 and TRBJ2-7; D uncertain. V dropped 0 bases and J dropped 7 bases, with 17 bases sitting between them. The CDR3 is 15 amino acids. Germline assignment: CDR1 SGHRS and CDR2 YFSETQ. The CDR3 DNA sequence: TGCGCCAGCAGCTTGGACGGAGATTCGACTCGGGAGCAGTACTTC. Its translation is CASSLDGDSTREQYF.

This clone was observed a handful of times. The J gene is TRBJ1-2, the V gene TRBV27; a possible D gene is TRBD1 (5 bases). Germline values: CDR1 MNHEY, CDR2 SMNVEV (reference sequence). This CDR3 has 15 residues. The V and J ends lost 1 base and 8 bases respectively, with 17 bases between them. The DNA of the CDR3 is TGTGCCAGCAGTTTATACCCCCAAGGGGAGGGGGGCTACACCTTC. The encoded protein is CASSLYPQGEGGYTF.

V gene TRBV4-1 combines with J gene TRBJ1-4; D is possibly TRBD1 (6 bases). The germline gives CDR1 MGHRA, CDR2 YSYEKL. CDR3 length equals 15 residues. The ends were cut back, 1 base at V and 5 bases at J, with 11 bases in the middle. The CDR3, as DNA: TGCGCCAGCAGCCAAGTACCCGGACAGAATGAAAAACTGTTTTTT. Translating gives CASSQVPGQNEKLFF.

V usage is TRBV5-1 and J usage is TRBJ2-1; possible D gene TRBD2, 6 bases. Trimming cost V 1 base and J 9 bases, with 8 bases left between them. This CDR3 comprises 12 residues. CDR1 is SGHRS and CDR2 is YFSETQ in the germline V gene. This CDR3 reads CASSLLGGEQFF. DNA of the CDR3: TGCGCCAGCAGCTTGTTGGGAGGTGAGCAGTTCTTC. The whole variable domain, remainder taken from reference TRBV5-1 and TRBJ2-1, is KAGVTQTPRYLIKTRGQQVTLSCSPISGHRSVSWYQQTPGQGLQFLFEYFSETQRNKGNFPGRFSGRQFSNSRSEMNVSTLELGDSALYLCASSLLGGEQFFGPGTRLTVL.

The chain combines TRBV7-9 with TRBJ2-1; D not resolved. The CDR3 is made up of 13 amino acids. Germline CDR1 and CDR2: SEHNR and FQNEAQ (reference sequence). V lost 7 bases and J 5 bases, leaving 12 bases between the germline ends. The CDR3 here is CASTPRSDNEQFF. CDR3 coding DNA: TGTGCCAGCACCCCCCGGTCAGACAATGAGCAGTTCTTC.

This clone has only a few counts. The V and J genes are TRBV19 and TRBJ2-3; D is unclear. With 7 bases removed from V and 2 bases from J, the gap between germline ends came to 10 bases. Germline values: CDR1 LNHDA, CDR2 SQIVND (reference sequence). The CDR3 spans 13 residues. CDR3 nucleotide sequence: TGTGCCAGTACCCAAGGTGTCACAGATACGCAGTATTTT. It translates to CASTQGVTDTQYF. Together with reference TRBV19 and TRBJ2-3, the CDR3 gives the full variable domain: DGGITQSPKYLFRKEGQNVTLSCEQNLNHDAMYWYRQDPGQGLRLIYYSQIVNDFQKGDIAEGYSVSREKKESFPLTVTSAQKNPTAFYLCASTQGVTDTQYFGPGTRLTVL.

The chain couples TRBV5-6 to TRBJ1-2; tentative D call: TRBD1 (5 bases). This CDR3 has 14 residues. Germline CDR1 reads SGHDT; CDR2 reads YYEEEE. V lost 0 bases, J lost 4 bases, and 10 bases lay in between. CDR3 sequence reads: CASSLGGTTYGYTF. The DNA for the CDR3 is TGTGCCAGCAGCTTGGGGGGGACTACCTATGGCTACACCTTC.

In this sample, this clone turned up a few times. The CDR3 is CASSGSGVGQPQHF. The CDR3 region has the DNA TGTGCCAGCAGTGGATCGGGGGTTGGACAGCCCCAGCATTTT. The J gene is TRBJ1-5, the V gene TRBV6-1, with TRBD1 as a possible D gene (5 bases). Trimming took off 4 bases at V and 7 bases at J, with 14 bases between the two ends. The germline gives CDR1 MNHNS, CDR2 SASEGT. The CDR3 consists of 14 residues.